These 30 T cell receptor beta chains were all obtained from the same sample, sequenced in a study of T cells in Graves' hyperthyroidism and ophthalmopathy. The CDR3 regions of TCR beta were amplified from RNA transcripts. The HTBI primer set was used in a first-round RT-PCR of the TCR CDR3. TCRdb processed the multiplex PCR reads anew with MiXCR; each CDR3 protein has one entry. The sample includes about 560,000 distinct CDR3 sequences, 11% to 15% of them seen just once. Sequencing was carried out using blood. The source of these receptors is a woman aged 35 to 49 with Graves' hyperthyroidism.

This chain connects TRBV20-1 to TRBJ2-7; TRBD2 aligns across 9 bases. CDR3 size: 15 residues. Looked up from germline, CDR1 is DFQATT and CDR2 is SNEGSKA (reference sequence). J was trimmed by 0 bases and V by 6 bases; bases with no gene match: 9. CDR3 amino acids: CSALKAGGNSYEQYF. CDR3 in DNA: TGCAGTGCCCTGAAAGCGGGAGGAAACTCCTACGAGCAGTACTTC.

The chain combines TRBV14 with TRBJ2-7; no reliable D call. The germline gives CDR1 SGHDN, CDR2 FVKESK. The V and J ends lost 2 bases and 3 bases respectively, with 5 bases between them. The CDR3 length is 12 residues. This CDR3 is CASSQLVYEQYF. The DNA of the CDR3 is TGTGCCAGCAGCCAATTGGTCTACGAGCAGTACTTC.

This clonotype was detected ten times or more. The CDR3 sequence is CASRTTPSGTIGYEQYF. The CDR3, as DNA: TGTGCCAGCAGGACTACCCCTTCCGGGACCATCGGGTACGAGCAGTACTTC. The chain has TRBV2 and TRBJ2-7, with D perhaps TRBD1 or TRBD2 (5 bases each). V was clipped by 6 bases and J by 4 bases, with 25 bases between them. From germline, CDR1 is SNHLY and CDR2 FYNNEI. The CDR3 is 17 amino acids.

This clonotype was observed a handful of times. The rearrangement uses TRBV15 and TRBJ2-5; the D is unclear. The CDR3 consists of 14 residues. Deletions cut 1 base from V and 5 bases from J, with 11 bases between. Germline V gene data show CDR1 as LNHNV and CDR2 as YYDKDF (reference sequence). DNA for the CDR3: TGTGCCACCAGCAGAGGAGGAGTAACCGAGACCCAGTACTTC. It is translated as CATSRGGVTETQYF.

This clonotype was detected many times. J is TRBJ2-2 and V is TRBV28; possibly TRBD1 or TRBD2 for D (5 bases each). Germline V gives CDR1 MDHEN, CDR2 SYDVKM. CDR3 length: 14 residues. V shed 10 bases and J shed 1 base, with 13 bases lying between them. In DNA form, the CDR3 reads TGTGCCACCGGGGCAGGGCTGAACACCGGGGAGCTGTTTTTT. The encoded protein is CATGAGLNTGELFF.

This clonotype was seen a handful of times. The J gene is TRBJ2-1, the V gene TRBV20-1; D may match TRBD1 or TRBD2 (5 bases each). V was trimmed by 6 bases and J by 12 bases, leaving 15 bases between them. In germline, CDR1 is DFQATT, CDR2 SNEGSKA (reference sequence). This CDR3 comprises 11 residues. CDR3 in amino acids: CSAELGAGQFF. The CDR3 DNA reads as TGCAGTGCCGAACTAGGGGCGGGGCAGTTCTTC.

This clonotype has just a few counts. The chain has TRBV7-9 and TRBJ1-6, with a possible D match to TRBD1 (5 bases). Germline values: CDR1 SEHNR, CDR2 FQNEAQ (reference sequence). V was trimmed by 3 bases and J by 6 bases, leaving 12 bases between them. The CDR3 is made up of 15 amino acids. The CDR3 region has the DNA TGTGCCAGCAGCTTTTCGGGACGGATTAATTCACCCCTCCACTTT. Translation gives CASSFSGRINSPLHF.

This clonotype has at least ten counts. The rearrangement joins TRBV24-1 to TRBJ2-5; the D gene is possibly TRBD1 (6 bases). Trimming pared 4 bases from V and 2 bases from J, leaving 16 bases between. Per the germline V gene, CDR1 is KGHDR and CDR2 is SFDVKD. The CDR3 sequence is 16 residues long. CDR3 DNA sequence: TGTGCCACCAGTGACCCGACAGGTCCTACGCAAGAGACCCAGTACTTC. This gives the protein CATSDPTGPTQETQYF.

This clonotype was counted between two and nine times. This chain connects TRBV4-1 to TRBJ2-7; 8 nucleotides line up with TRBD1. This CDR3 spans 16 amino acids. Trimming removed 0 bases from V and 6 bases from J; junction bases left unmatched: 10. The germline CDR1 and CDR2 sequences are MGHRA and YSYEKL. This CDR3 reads CASSQDPLGTGSEQYF. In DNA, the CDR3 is TGCGCCAGCAGCCAAGATCCTCTTGGGACAGGCTCCGAGCAGTACTTC.

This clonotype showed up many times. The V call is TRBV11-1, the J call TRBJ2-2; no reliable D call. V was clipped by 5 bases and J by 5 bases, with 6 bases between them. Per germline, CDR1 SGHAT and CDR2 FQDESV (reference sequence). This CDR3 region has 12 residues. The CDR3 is CASSQATGELFF. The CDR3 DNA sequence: TGTGCCAGCAGCCAGGCTACCGGGGAGCTGTTTTTT.

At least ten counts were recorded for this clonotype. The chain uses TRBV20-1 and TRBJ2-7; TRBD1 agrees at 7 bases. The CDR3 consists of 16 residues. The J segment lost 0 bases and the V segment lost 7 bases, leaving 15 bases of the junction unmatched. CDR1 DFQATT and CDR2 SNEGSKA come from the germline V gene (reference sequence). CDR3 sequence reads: CSVPGTVIYSSYEQYF. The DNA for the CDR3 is TGCAGTGTCCCCGGGACAGTTATCTACAGCTCCTACGAGCAGTACTTC.

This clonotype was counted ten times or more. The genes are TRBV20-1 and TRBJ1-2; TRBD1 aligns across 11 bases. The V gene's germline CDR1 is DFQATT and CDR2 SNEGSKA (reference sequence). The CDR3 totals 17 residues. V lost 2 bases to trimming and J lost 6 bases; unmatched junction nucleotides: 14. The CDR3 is CSARKAVPGQGGDGYTF. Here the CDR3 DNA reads TGCAGTGCTAGAAAAGCGGTCCCGGGACAGGGGGGGGATGGCTACACCTTC.

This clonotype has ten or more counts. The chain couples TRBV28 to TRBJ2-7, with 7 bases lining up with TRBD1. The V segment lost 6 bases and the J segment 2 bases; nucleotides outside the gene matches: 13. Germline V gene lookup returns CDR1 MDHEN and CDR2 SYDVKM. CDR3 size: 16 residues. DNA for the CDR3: TGTGCCAGCAGCTCCCCGAACAGGGGAAGAACCTACGAGCAGTACTTC. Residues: CASSSPNRGRTYEQYF. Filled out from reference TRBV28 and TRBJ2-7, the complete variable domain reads DVKVTQSSRYLVKRTGEKVFLECVQDMDHENMFWYRQDPGLGLRLIYFSYDVKMKEKGDIPEGYSVSREKKERFSLILESASTNQTSMYLCASSSPNRGRTYEQYFGPGTRLTVT.

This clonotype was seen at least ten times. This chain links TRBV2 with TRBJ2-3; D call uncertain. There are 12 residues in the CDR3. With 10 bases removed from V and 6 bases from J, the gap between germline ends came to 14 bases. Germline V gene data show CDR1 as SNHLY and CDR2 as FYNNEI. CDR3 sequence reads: CATTTDSDTQYF. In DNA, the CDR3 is TGTGCCACAACGACCGATTCGGATACGCAGTATTTT.

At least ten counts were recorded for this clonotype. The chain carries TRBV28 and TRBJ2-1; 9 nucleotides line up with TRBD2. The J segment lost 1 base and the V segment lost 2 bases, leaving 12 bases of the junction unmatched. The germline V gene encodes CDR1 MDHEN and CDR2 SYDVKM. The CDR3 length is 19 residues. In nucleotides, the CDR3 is TGTGCCAGCAGTTTAATAGGTAGCGGGAGCCCCTGGTCCTACAATGAGCAGTTCTTC. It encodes CASSLIGSGSPWSYNEQFF. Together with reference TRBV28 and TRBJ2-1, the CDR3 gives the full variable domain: DVKVTQSSRYLVKRTGEKVFLECVQDMDHENMFWYRQDPGLGLRLIYFSYDVKMKEKGDIPEGYSVSREKKERFSLILESASTNQTSMYLCASSLIGSGSPWSYNEQFFGPGTRLTVL.

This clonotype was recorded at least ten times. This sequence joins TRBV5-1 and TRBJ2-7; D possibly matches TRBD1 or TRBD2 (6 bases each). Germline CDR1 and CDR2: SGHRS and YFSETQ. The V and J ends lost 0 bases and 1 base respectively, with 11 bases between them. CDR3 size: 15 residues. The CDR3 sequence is CASSLAGGHSYEQYF. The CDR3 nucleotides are TGCGCCAGCAGCTTGGCCGGGGGACATTCCTACGAGCAGTACTTC.

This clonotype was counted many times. The CDR3 region is CASILAGSSYEQYF. The DNA of the CDR3 is TGTGCCAGCATCTTAGCGGGAAGCTCCTACGAGCAGTACTTC. This rearrangement joins TRBV2 to TRBJ2-7, with 8 bases fitting TRBD2. The CDR3 sequence is 14 residues long. The ends lost 7 bases at V and 0 bases at J; junction bases unmatched: 5. Germline-derived CDR1 and CDR2 are SNHLY and FYNNEI.

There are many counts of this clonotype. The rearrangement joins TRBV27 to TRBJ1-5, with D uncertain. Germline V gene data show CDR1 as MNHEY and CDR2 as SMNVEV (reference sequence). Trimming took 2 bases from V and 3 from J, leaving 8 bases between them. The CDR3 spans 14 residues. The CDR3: CASSLVITNQPQHF. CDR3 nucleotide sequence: TGTGCCAGCAGTTTAGTTATAACCAATCAGCCCCAGCATTTT.

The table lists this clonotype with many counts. The CDR3 is CASSRTGATGNTIYF. CDR3 DNA sequence: TGTGCCAGCAGCCGGACAGGGGCCACTGGAAACACCATATATTTT. The chain has TRBV12-3 or TRBV12-4 and TRBJ1-3, with 9 positions matching TRBD1. Losses at the gene ends were 6 bases for V and 2 bases for J; bases not matched to a gene: 5. This CDR3 comprises 15 residues.

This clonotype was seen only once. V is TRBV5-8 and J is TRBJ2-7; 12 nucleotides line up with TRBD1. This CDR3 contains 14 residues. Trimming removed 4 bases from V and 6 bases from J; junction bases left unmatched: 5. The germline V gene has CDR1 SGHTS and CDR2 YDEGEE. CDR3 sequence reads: CASSLRDRGLEQYF. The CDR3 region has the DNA TGTGCCAGCAGCCTCCGGGACAGGGGGCTCGAGCAGTACTTC.

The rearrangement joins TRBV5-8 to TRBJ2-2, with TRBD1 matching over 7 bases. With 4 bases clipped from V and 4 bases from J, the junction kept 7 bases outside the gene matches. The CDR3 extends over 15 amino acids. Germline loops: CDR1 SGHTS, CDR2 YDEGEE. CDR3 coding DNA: TGTGCCAGCAGCCCACACAGGGGTAGCACCGGGGAGCTGTTTTTT. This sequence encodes CASSPHRGSTGELFF. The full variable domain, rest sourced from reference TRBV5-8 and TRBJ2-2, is EAGVTQSPTHLIKTRGQQATLRCSPISGHTSVYWYQQALGLGLQFLLWYDEGEERNRGNFPPRFSGRQFPNYSSELNVNALELEDSALYLCASSPHRGSTGELFFGEGSRLTVL.

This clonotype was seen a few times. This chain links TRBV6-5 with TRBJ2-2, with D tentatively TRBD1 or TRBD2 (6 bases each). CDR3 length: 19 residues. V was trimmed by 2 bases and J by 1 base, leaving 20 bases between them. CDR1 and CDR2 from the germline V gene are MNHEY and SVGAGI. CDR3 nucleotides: TGTGCCAGCAGTTACGGACCCTACCGGGGGCGGCAGAACACCGGGGAGCTGTTTTTT. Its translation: CASSYGPYRGRQNTGELFF.

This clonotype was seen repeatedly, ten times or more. Here the CDR3 reads CASSGTGTGNTGELFF. The CDR3 DNA sequence: TGTGCCAGCAGTGGTACCGGGACAGGGAACACCGGGGAGCTGTTTTTT. This chain connects TRBV6-1 to TRBJ2-2; the match to TRBD1 covers 8 bases. CDR1 and CDR2 from the germline V gene are MNHNS and SASEGT. CDR3 length: 16 residues. V dropped 4 bases and J dropped 1; count of bases not matched to a gene: 5.

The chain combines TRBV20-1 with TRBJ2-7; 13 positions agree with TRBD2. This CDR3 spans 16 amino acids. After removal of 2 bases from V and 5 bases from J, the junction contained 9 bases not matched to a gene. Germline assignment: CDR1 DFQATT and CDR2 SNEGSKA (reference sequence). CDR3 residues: CSARPLAGGAPNEQYF. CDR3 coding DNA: TGCAGTGCTAGACCACTAGCGGGAGGGGCTCCCAACGAGCAGTACTTC.

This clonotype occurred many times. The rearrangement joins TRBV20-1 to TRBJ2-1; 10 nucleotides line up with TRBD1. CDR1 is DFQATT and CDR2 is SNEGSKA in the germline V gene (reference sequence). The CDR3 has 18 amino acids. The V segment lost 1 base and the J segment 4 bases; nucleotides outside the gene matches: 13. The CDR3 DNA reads TGCAGTGCTAGAGCCCTCGACAGGGGGCCAACCCCATACAATGAGCAGTTCTTC. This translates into CSARALDRGPTPYNEQFF.

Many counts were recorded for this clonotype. The CDR3, as DNA: TGTGCCACGACGGGGGCCTTAAGCAATCAGCCCCAGCATTTT. Translation: CATTGALSNQPQHF. This rearrangement joins TRBV28 to TRBJ1-5; possible D gene TRBD1, 6 bases. Trimming removed 10 bases at V and 1 base at J, with 14 bases between. The CDR3 loop spans 14 amino acids. Germline V gives CDR1 MDHEN, CDR2 SYDVKM.

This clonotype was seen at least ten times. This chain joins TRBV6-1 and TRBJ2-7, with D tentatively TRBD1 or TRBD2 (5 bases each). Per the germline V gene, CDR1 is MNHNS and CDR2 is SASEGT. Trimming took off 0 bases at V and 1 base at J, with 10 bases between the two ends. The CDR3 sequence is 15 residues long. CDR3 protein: CASSEADGASYEQYF. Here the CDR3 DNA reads TGTGCCAGCAGTGAAGCGGACGGGGCATCCTACGAGCAGTACTTC.

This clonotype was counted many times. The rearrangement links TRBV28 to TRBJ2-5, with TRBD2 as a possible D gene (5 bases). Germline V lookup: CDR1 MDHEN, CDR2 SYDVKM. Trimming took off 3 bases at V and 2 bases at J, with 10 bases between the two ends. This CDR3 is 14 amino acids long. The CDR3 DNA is TGTGCCAGCAGTTTGGGAGTCCTACAAGAGACCCAGTACTTC. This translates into CASSLGVLQETQYF.

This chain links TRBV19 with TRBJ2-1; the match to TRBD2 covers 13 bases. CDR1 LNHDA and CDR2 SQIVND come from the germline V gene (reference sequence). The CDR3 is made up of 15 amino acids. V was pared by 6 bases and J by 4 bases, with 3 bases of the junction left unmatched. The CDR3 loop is CASRRLAGGYNEQFF. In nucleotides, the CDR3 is TGTGCCAGTAGAAGACTAGCGGGAGGTTACAATGAGCAGTTCTTC. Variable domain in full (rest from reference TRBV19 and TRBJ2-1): DGGITQSPKYLFRKEGQNVTLSCEQNLNHDAMYWYRQDPGQGLRLIYYSQIVNDFQKGDIAEGYSVSREKKESFPLTVTSAQKNPTAFYLCASRRLAGGYNEQFFGPGTRLTVL.

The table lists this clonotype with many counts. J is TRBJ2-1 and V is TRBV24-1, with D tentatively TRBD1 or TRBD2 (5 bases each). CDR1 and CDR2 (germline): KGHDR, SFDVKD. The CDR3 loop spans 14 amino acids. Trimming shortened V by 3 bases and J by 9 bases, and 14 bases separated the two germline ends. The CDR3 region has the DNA TGTGCCACCAGTGATCCTGAGGGGAGTGTTGAGCAGTTCTTC. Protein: CATSDPEGSVEQFF.